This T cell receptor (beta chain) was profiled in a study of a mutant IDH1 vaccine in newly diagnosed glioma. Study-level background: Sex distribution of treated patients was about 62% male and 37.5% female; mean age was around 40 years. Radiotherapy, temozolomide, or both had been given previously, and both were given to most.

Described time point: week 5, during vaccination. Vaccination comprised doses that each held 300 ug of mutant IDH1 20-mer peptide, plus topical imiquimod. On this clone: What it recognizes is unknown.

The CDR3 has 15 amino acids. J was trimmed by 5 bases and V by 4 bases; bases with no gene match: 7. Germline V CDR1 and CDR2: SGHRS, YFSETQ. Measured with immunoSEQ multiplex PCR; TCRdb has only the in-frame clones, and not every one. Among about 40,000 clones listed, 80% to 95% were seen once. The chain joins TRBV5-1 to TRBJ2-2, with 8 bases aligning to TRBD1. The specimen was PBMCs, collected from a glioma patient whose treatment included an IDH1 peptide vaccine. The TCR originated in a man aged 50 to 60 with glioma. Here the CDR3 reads CASSQARGLTGELFF. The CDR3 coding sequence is TGCGCCAGCAGCCAGGCCAGGGGGCTTACCGGGGAGCTGTTTTTT.